These 27 T cell receptor beta chains share one sample of origin, sequenced in a study of T cell responses to AZD1222 COVID-19 vaccine. Assay: immunoSEQ multiplex PCR; the TCRdb copy retains only in-frame clones and omits some. This sample yields roughly 150,000 clones, of which roughly 92% are seen a single time; 1.6% belongs to the top ten. Specimen: peripheral blood, collected on day 0 of AZD1222 vaccination. The receptors were gathered from an adult in good health.

CDR3 DNA: TGCGCCAGCAGCTTCCCCTCGGGGAACGGGGAGCTGTTTTTT. Amino acids: CASSFPSGNGELFF. This chain connects TRBV5-1 to TRBJ2-2; a possible D gene is TRBD2 (5 bases). The CDR3 contains 14 residues. Germline loops: CDR1 SGHRS, CDR2 YFSETQ. Trimming removed 2 bases from V and 7 bases from J, with 12 bases in between. Looking up the rest from reference TRBV5-1 and TRBJ2-2 gives the full variable domain: KAGVTQTPRYLIKTRGQQVTLSCSPISGHRSVSWYQQTPGQGLQFLFEYFSETQRNKGNFPGRFSGRQFSNSRSEMNVSTLELGDSALYLCASSFPSGNGELFFGEGSRLTVL.

The genes are TRBV27 and TRBJ1-3, with D uncertain. Germline V lookup: CDR1 MNHEY, CDR2 SMNVEV (reference sequence). Trimming shortened V by 4 bases and J by 8 bases, and 21 bases separated the two germline ends. The CDR3 is 16 amino acids. In DNA form, the CDR3 reads TGTGCCAGCAGTTCATCTCGACCCGACCTAGGAGACACCATATATTTT. Amino acids: CASSSSRPDLGDTIYF.

The rearrangement joins TRBV19 to TRBJ1-6; D is uncertain. The length of the CDR3 is 15 residues. V was shortened by 6 bases and J by 3 bases, with 12 bases between the two germline ends. Germline loops: CDR1 LNHDA, CDR2 SQIVND (reference sequence). The CDR3 nucleotides are TGTGCCAGTAGACCGGACCCCTTCTATAATTCACCCCTCCACTTT. It specifies CASRPDPFYNSPLHF.

This sequence joins TRBV5-1 and TRBJ2-1; a possible D gene is TRBD2 (5 bases). Trimming removed 1 base from V and 4 bases from J, with 6 bases in between. CDR3 size: 13 residues. Germline CDR1 and CDR2: SGHRS and YFSETQ. The CDR3 region is CASSLRGYNEQFF. CDR3 nucleotides: TGCGCCAGCAGCTTGCGAGGGTACAATGAGCAGTTCTTC.

This chain joins TRBV12-5 and TRBJ1-4; D uncertain. Trimming cost V 2 bases and J 5 bases, with 18 bases left between them. In germline, CDR1 is LGHNT, CDR2 FRNRAP. The CDR3 totals 17 residues. The CDR3 loop is CASGLRPQDGINEKLFF. DNA for the CDR3: TGTGCTAGTGGTTTGCGACCGCAGGACGGTATAAATGAAAAACTGTTTTTT.

This clone was picked up one time. This chain joins TRBV2 and TRBJ2-7; D perhaps matches TRBD1 (5 bases). Germline assignment: CDR1 SNHLY and CDR2 FYNNEI. The length of the CDR3 is 11 residues. Trimming cost V 8 bases and J 5 bases, with 10 bases left between them. The chain's CDR3 is CASSGLNEQYF. DNA for the CDR3: TGTGCCAGCTCAGGGTTAAACGAGCAGTACTTC.

V gene TRBV19 combines with J gene TRBJ1-2, with 12 nucleotides matching TRBD1. The CDR3 extends over 17 amino acids. The ends lost 8 bases at V and 1 base at J; junction bases unmatched: 11. CDR1 is LNHDA, CDR2 SQIVND, per germline (reference sequence). CDR3 sequence reads: CASGRGDRGRFNYGYTF. CDR3 sequence (DNA): TGTGCCAGTGGTAGGGGGGACAGGGGGCGATTTAACTATGGCTACACCTTC.

This chain links TRBV6-6 with TRBJ1-6; 8 bases fit TRBD1. The CDR3 loop spans 16 amino acids. The germline V gene has CDR1 MNHNY and CDR2 SVGAGI (reference sequence). V lost 8 bases to trimming and J lost 0 bases; unmatched junction nucleotides: 6. The CDR3 coding sequence is TGTGCCAGCCGCCGGGACAGGAGCTCCTATAATTCACCCCTCCACTTT. It yields the protein CASRRDRSSYNSPLHF.

The genes are TRBV5-1 and TRBJ1-2, with 7 bases fitting TRBD1. The V segment lost 1 base and the J segment 4 bases; nucleotides outside the gene matches: 7. Germline-derived CDR1 and CDR2 are SGHRS and YFSETQ. This CDR3 has 15 residues. The CDR3 is CASSLSRGGFYGYTF. The CDR3 coding sequence is TGCGCCAGCAGCTTGAGTAGAGGGGGCTTCTATGGCTACACCTTC.

This chain uses TRBV9 with TRBJ2-3; D unclear. V was trimmed by 0 bases and J by 2 bases, leaving 10 bases between them. CDR3 length: 15 residues. The germline V gene has CDR1 SGDLS and CDR2 YYNGEE. CDR3 sequence reads: CASSVGLSNTDTQYF. The CDR3 DNA reads as TGTGCCAGCAGCGTAGGCCTATCAAACACAGATACGCAGTATTTT.

This rearrangement joins TRBV7-3 to TRBJ2-1; the D gene is possibly TRBD2 (6 bases). In germline, CDR1 is SGHTA, CDR2 FQGTGA. The germline V and J ends were trimmed by 0 bases and 1 base, with 7 bases remaining between them. This CDR3 contains 15 residues. The DNA for the CDR3 is TGTGCCAGCAGCTTAACGGCGGGGTCCTACAATGAGCAGTTCTTC. Protein product: CASSLTAGSYNEQFF. Looking up the rest from reference TRBV7-3 and TRBJ2-1 gives the full variable domain: GAGVSQTPSNKVTEKGKYVELRCDPISGHTALYWYRQSLGQGPEFLIYFQGTGAADDSGLPNDRFFAVRPEGSVSTLKIQRTERGDSAVYLCASSLTAGSYNEQFFGPGTRLTVL.

The chain recombines TRBV14 with TRBJ1-2; D may be TRBD1 (5 bases). V was trimmed by 4 bases and J by 1 base, leaving 10 bases between them. The CDR3 length is 14 residues. In germline, CDR1 is SGHDN, CDR2 FVKESK. The CDR3 is CASSPMTDNYGYTF. The CDR3 nucleotides are TGTGCCAGCAGCCCGATGACAGATAACTATGGCTACACCTTC.

This CDR3 is CASHEGARAYEQYF. CDR3 nucleotide sequence: TGTGCCAGCCACGAAGGGGCAAGGGCCTACGAGCAGTACTTC. The rearrangement links TRBV5-5 to TRBJ2-7, with D maybe TRBD1 (5 bases). V was cut by 7 bases and J by 2 bases, with 16 bases left in between. CDR3 length: 14 residues. Germline values: CDR1 SGHKS, CDR2 YYEKEE (reference sequence).

The rearrangement joins TRBV3-1 (or the pseudogene TRBV3-2) to TRBJ1-3, with D unresolved. V was shortened by 3 bases and J by 4 bases, with 10 bases between the two germline ends. This CDR3 contains 14 residues. Germline V CDR1 and CDR2: LGHDT, YNNKEL (reference sequence). The CDR3 nucleotides are TGTGCCAGCAGCCATTCTTCCGCGGGAAACACCATATATTTT. Amino acid sequence: CASSHSSAGNTIYF.

This sequence joins TRBV7-9 and TRBJ2-3; D might be TRBD1 or TRBD2, each matching 5 bases. This CDR3 is 13 amino acids long. Germline CDR1 SEHNR, CDR2 FQNEAQ (reference sequence). The V end was cut by 4 bases, the J end by 9 bases, with 14 bases between. CDR3 coding DNA: TGTGCCAGCAGCTCGCCGGGGCCATGGACGCAGTATTTT. Its protein product is CASSSPGPWTQYF.

This chain connects TRBV5-8 to TRBJ1-4; no firm D call. The CDR3 is 13 residues long. Germline V gives CDR1 SGHTS, CDR2 YDEGEE. The V gene lost 4 bases and the J gene lost 8 bases, with 12 bases spanning the gap. CDR3: CASSRAPREKLFF. In DNA, the CDR3 is TGTGCCAGCAGCCGGGCCCCGAGGGAAAAACTGTTTTTT.

This sequence joins TRBV9 and TRBJ1-6; tentatively, D is TRBD1 (5 bases). The germline V and J ends were trimmed by 8 bases and 9 bases, with 15 bases remaining between them. The germline gives CDR1 SGDLS, CDR2 YYNGEE. The CDR3 extends over 13 amino acids. CDR3: CASQGVWGSPLHF. As DNA, the CDR3 is TGTGCCAGTCAGGGCGTTTGGGGTTCACCCCTCCACTTT.

The chain has TRBV7-2 and TRBJ1-1, with a tentative D call TRBD1 (5 bases). V was trimmed by 8 bases and J by 2 bases, leaving 12 bases between them. This CDR3 region has 13 residues. Germline-derived CDR1 and CDR2 are SGHTA and FQGNSA. CDR3 nucleotides: TGTGCCAGCGAGAGACAGCGTAACACTGAAGCTTTCTTT. It specifies CASERQRNTEAFF.

The rearrangement uses TRBV9 and TRBJ2-2; D remains ambiguous. The ends were cut back, 0 bases at V and 5 bases at J, with 2 bases in the middle. There are 12 residues in the CDR3. The germline gives CDR1 SGDLS, CDR2 YYNGEE. This chain's CDR3 is CASSVGTGELFF. The CDR3 DNA reads as TGTGCCAGCAGCGTAGGAACCGGGGAGCTGTTTTTT.

The rearrangement joins TRBV18 to TRBJ1-1; D uncertain. V was cut by 8 bases and J by 2 bases, with 12 bases left in between. This CDR3 region has 13 residues. The germline V gene encodes CDR1 KGHSH and CDR2 LQKENI. CDR3 sequence: CASTEVFNTEAFF. The CDR3 DNA follows: TGTGCCAGCACGGAGGTATTTAACACTGAAGCTTTCTTT.

This clone was picked up one time. The chain uses TRBV6-5 and TRBJ1-1; tentatively, D is TRBD1 (6 bases). The V end was cut by 2 bases, the J end by 3 bases, with 7 bases between. Per germline, CDR1 MNHEY and CDR2 SVGAGI. The CDR3 runs to 13 residues. In DNA form, the CDR3 reads TGTGCCAGCAGTTACGGGGGGCACACTGAAGCTTTCTTT. It codes for CASSYGGHTEAFF.

The genes are TRBV27 and TRBJ2-3; TRBD1 agrees at 9 bases. In germline, CDR1 is MNHEY, CDR2 SMNVEV (reference sequence). The CDR3 extends over 16 amino acids. With V trimmed by 3 bases and J by 5 bases, 9 bases remained unmatched. DNA for the CDR3: TGTGCCAGCAGTTTCCTTGGACAGGGGAGGGTAGATACGCAGTATTTT. Protein: CASSFLGQGRVDTQYF.

The chain links TRBV27 to TRBJ2-7; D is possibly TRBD1 (6 bases). The CDR3 has 17 residues. Trimming took off 5 bases at V and 0 bases at J, with 20 bases between the two ends. Germline CDR1 MNHEY, CDR2 SMNVEV (reference sequence). CDR3 protein: CASSHLFVAGDSYEQYF. For the CDR3, the DNA is TGTGCCAGCAGTCACCTTTTCGTCGCAGGGGACTCCTACGAGCAGTACTTC.

This clone has a single count. J is TRBJ2-5 and V is TRBV27, with 7 bases identical to TRBD2. V dropped 4 bases and J dropped 6; count of bases not matched to a gene: 17. CDR1 is MNHEY and CDR2 is SMNVEV in the germline V gene (reference sequence). CDR3 length: 17 residues. The CDR3, as DNA: TGTGCCAGCAGTTCCCGAGGGCCGCGGGGGATCGGGAAGACCCAGTACTTC. Translated: CASSSRGPRGIGKTQYF.

The table lists this clone with a count of one. The V call is TRBV9, the J call TRBJ1-4; D remains ambiguous. Germline CDR1 SGDLS, CDR2 YYNGEE. The CDR3 consists of 14 residues. Trimming removed 0 bases at V and 7 bases at J, with 10 bases between. CDR3 bases: TGTGCCAGCAGCGTAGACCCTATAGGTGAAAAACTGTTTTTT. This sequence encodes CASSVDPIGEKLFF. The full variable domain, completed using reference TRBV9 and TRBJ1-4, is DSGVTQTPKHLITATGQRVTLRCSPRSGDLSVYWYQQSLDQGLQFLIQYYNGEERAKGNILERFSAQQFPDLHSELNLSSLELGDSALYFCASSVDPIGEKLFFGSGTQLSVL.

This sequence joins TRBV30 and TRBJ1-1; 7 nucleotides align to TRBD1. Trimming cost V 1 base and J 7 bases; bases outside gene matches: 3. Per germline, CDR1 GTSNPN and CDR2 SVGIG (reference sequence). CDR3 size: 12 residues. This CDR3 reads CAWSGGDSEAFF. The CDR3 region has the DNA TGTGCCTGGAGTGGGGGGGACAGTGAAGCTTTCTTT.

This clone was counted a single time. V is TRBV15 and J is TRBJ2-7; 7 nucleotides line up with TRBD2. Trimming took 3 bases from V and 4 from J; bases not matched to a gene: 6. Germline CDR1 is LNHNV and CDR2 is YYDKDF (reference sequence). The length of the CDR3 is 14 residues. This CDR3 reads CATSRGGPLYEQYF. DNA for the CDR3: TGTGCCACCAGCAGGGGAGGGCCTCTGTACGAGCAGTACTTC.